The entry below describes one T cell receptor (beta chain). The junction shows a germline mismatch at one end, possibly a read error. The patients, who ranged from 18 to 65 in age, presented with newly diagnosed hyperthyroidism lasting under 2 months. These data come from a study of T cells in Graves' hyperthyroidism and ophthalmopathy. Germline CDR1 reads SGHRS; CDR2 reads YFSETQ. The CDR3 is 15 residues long. The investigators amplified TCR beta CDR3 regions from RNA transcripts. The HTBI primer set served for first-round RT-PCR of the TCR CDR3. TCRdb passed the multiplex PCR reads through MiXCR, listing each CDR3 protein once. The sample lists 600,000 to 800,000 distinct CDR3 sequences, 35% occurring once.

The source of this sequence is a woman aged 40 to 55 with Graves' hyperthyroidism. Sequencing used blood. This chain joins TRBV5-1 and TRBJ2-2; D call uncertain. The CDR3 spells CAGSLSLKNTGELFF. The CDR3, as DNA: TGCGCCGGCAGCTTGTCGCTAAAGAACACCGGGGAGCTGTTTTTT.